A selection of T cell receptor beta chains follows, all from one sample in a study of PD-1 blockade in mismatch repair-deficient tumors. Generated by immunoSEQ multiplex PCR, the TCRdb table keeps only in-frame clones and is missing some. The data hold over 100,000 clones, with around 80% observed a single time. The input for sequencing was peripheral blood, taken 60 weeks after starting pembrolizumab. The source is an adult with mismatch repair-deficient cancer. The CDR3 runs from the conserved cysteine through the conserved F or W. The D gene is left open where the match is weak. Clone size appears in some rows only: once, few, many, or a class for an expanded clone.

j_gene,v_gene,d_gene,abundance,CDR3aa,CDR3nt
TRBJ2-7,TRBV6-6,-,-,CASSPPGFYEQYF,TGTGCCAGCAGCCCCCCCGGGTTCTACGAGCAGTACTTC
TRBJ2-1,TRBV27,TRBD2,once,CASSPSGLGNEQFF,TGTGCCAGCAGTCCTAGCGGACTAGGCAATGAGCAGTTCTTC
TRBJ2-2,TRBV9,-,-,CASRRGDTGELFF,TGTGCCAGCCGACGGGGAGACACCGGGGAGCTGTTTTTT
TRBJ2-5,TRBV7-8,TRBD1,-,CASSLRVGFGQGAETQYF,TGTGCCAGCAGCTTACGGGTCGGTTTCGGACAGGGGGCAGAGACCCAGTACTTC
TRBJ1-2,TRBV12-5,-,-,CASGLAGAIGGYTF,TGTGCTAGTGGTTTGGCCGGGGCGATTGGTGGCTACACCTTC
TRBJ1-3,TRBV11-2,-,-,CASSLVGDFGNTIYF,TGTGCCAGCAGCTTAGTAGGGGATTTTGGAAACACCATATATTTT
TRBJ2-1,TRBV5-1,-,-,CASSLARGNGNIWEQFF,TGCGCCAGCAGCTTGGCCCGGGGTAACGGGAATATATGGGAGCAGTTCTTC
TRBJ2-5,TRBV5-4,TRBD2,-,CASNQAGTETQYF,TGTGCCAGCAACCAAGCGGGAACAGAGACCCAGTACTTC
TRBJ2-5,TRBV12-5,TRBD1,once,CASGTGQTYQETQYF,TGTGCTAGTGGGACGGGACAGACATACCAAGAGACCCAGTACTTC
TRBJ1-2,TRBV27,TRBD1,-,CASRRRGGIYGYTF,TGTGCCAGCAGGCGCAGGGGGGGCATCTATGGCTACACCTTC
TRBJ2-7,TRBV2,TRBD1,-,CASRSQGAAYEQYF,TGTGCCAGCAGATCACAGGGGGCCGCCTACGAGCAGTACTTC
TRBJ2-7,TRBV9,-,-,CASSPSSGSSSYEQYF,TGTGCCAGCAGCCCAAGCAGCGGAAGTAGCTCCTACGAGCAGTACTTC
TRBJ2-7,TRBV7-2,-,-,CASSLSRANEQYF,TGTGCCAGCAGCTTAAGTAGGGCGAACGAGCAGTACTTC
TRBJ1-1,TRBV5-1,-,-,CASSLAGPLTEAFF,TGCGCCAGCAGCTTGGCAGGTCCTTTAACTGAAGCTTTCTTT
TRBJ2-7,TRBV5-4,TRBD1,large,CASSWGTVSYEQYF,TGTGCCAGCAGCTGGGGGACAGTCTCCTACGAGCAGTACTTC
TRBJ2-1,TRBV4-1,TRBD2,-,CASSPAIISGALGVNEQFF,TGCGCCAGCAGCCCCGCAATTATTAGCGGGGCCCTAGGAGTCAATGAGCAGTTCTTC
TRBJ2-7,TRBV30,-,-,CAWSVPPTGTYEQYF,TGTGCCTGGAGTGTACCCCCTACCGGAACCTACGAGCAGTACTTC
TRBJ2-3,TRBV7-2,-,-,CASSLQGRTVSTDTQYF,TGTGCCAGCAGCTTACAGGGGAGGACCGTTAGCACAGATACGCAGTATTTT
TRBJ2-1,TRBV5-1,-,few,CASSLPHGVGEGYNEQFF,TGCGCCAGCAGCTTGCCCCACGGCGTAGGAGAAGGATACAATGAGCAGTTCTTC
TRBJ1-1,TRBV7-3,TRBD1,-,CASSLTGQGGEAFF,TGTGCCAGCAGCTTAACAGGACAGGGAGGGGAGGCTTTCTTT
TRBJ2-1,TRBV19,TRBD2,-,CASSFLPGLASNEQFF,TGTGCCAGTAGTTTCCTCCCGGGACTAGCGTCTAATGAGCAGTTCTTC
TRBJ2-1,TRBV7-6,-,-,CASSLSEADNEQFF,TGTGCCAGCAGCTTGAGTGAAGCGGACAATGAGCAGTTCTTC
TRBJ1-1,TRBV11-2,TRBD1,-,CASSDQGVSEAFF,TGTGCCAGCAGCGATCAGGGGGTTTCAGAAGCTTTCTTT
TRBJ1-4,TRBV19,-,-,CASSMFHRNEKLFF,TGTGCCAGTAGTATGTTTCACCGTAATGAAAAACTGTTTTTT
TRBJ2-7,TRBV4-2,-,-,CASSQKWREHLSYEQYF,TGTGCCAGCAGCCAAAAATGGCGCGAACATCTCTCCTACGAGCAGTACTTC
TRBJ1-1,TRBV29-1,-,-,CSVESLMNTEAFF,TGCAGCGTTGAATCTCTCATGAACACTGAAGCTTTCTTT
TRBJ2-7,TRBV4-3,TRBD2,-,CASSLTYPSGSYEQYF,TGCGCCAGCAGCCTAACGTACCCTAGCGGGAGCTACGAGCAGTACTTC
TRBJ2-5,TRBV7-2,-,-,CASSPGWGAETQYF,TGTGCCAGCAGCCCAGGGTGGGGGGCAGAGACCCAGTACTTC
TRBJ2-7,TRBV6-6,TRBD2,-,CASSRTSGTYEQYF,TGTGCCAGCAGCCGTACTAGCGGGACCTACGAGCAGTACTTC
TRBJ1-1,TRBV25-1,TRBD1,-,CASSETGGTEAFF,TGTGCCAGCAGTGAAACAGGGGGCACTGAAGCTTTCTTT
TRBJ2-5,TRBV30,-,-,CAWSVGRAVVETQYF,TGTGCCTGGAGTGTGGGTAGGGCGGTCGTAGAGACCCAGTACTTC
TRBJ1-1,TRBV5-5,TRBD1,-,CASSLEGRDRGAFF,TGTGCCAGCAGCTTGGAAGGCCGGGACAGGGGAGCTTTCTTT
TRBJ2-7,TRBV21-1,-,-,CASSIELASVLPYEQYF,TGTGCCAGCAGCATTGAGCTAGCGTCCGTTCTTCCTTACGAGCAGTACTTC
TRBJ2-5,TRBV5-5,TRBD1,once,CASSLGGGPETQYF,TGTGCCAGCAGCTTGGGAGGGGGCCCAGAGACCCAGTACTTC
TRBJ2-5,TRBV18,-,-,CASSPGDTWETQYF,TGTGCCAGCTCACCAGGGGACACCTGGGAGACCCAGTACTTC
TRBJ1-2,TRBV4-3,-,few,CASSQDWRVYGYTF,TGCGCCAGCAGCCAAGATTGGAGGGTCTACGGCTACACCTTC
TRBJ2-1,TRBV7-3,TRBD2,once,CASSFGGSSYNEQFF,TGTGCCAGCAGCTTCGGCGGGAGCTCCTACAATGAGCAGTTCTTC
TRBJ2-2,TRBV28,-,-,CASSDPRGDSNTGELFF,TGTGCCAGCAGTGACCCCAGGGGGGATTCGAACACCGGGGAGCTGTTTTTT
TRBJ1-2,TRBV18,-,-,CASSERQGEGGYTF,TGTGCCAGCTCAGAACGCCAGGGAGAGGGTGGCTACACCTTC
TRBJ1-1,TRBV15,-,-,CATSRSRGNTEAFF,TGTGCCACCAGCAGAAGCAGGGGGAACACTGAAGCTTTCTTT
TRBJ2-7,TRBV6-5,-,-,CASSGPTSSSYEQYF,TGTGCCAGCAGTGGCCCGACTAGTAGCTCCTACGAGCAGTACTTC
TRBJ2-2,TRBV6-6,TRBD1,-,CASSQKGQGNTGELFF,TGTGCCAGCAGTCAAAAGGGACAGGGGAACACCGGGGAGCTGTTTTTT
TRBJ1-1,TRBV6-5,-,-,CASSPGHTEAFF,TGTGCCAGCAGCCCTGGGCACACTGAAGCTTTCTTT
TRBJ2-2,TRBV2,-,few,CASYEWGTGELFF,TGTGCCAGCTATGAATGGGGCACCGGGGAGCTGTTTTTT
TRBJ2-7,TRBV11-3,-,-,CASALPGGPSSGEQYF,TGTGCCAGCGCGTTGCCGGGTGGTCCTTCCTCGGGCGAGCAGTACTTC
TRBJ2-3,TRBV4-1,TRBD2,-,CASSQGPLAGGPWQDTQYF,TGCGCCAGCAGCCAAGGTCCCCTAGCGGGAGGGCCATGGCAAGATACGCAGTATTTT
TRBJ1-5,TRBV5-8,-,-,CASSLMQGGNQPQHF,TGTGCCAGCAGCTTGATGCAGGGTGGCAATCAGCCCCAGCATTTT
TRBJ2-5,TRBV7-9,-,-,CASSDQSRGILETQYF,TGTGCCAGCAGTGACCAGAGTAGAGGGATTTTAGAGACCCAGTACTTC
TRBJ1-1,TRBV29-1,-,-,CSVGSGNTEAFF,TGCAGCGTTGGGAGCGGGAACACTGAAGCTTTCTTT
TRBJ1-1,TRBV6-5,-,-,CAAIKGPNTEAFF,TGTGCCGCCATAAAGGGGCCGAACACTGAAGCTTTCTTT